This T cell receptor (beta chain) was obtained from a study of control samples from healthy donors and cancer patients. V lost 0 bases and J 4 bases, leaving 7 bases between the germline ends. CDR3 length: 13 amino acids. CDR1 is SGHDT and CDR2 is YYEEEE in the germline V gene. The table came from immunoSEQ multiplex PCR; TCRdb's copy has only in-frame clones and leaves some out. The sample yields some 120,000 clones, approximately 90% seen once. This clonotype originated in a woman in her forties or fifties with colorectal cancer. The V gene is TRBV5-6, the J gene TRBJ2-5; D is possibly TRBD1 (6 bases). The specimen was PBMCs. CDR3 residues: CASSLVQGETQYF. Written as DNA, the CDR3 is TGTGCCAGCAGCTTGGTACAGGGAGAGACCCAGTACTTC. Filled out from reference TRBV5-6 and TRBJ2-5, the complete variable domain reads DAGVTQSPTHLIKTRGQQVTLRCSPKSGHDTVSWYQQALGQGPQFIFQYYEEEERQRGNFPDRFSGHQFPNYSSELNVNALLLGDSALYLCASSLVQGETQYFGPGTRLLVL.